A single sample is the source of the 26 T cell receptor beta chains below, sequenced in a study of blood T cell repertoires in COVID-19. This table comes from immunoSEQ multiplex PCR, and its TCRdb copy is limited to in-frame clones, with some not included. The table has over 15,000 clones, approximately 86% seen once. Sequenced sample: peripheral blood. These receptors came from a human donor in a cohort sampled during active COVID-19.

The chain has TRBV7-6 and TRBJ2-7, with 12 positions matching TRBD2. The CDR3 extends over 17 amino acids. Germline CDR1 is SGHVS and CDR2 is FNYEAQ. V shed 4 bases and J 3 bases; nucleotides not matched to a gene: 10. The CDR3 DNA reads TGTGCCAGCAGCTACCGGGTCCTAGCGGGGGGGGACTACGAGCAGTACTTC. It specifies CASSYRVLAGGDYEQYF.

This chain connects TRBV5-1 to TRBJ2-3; 9 nucleotides align to TRBD2. Germline V gives CDR1 SGHRS, CDR2 YFSETQ. V trimming: 0 bases; J trimming: 3 bases; junction bases outside the gene matches: 2. The CDR3 covers 15 residues. The CDR3 spells CASSLASGDTDTQYF. CDR3 coding DNA: TGCGCCAGCAGCTTGGCTAGCGGGGATACAGATACGCAGTATTTT. Full variable domain (missing parts from reference TRBV5-1 and TRBJ2-3): KAGVTQTPRYLIKTRGQQVTLSCSPISGHRSVSWYQQTPGQGLQFLFEYFSETQRNKGNFPGRFSGRQFSNSRSEMNVSTLELGDSALYLCASSLASGDTDTQYFGPGTRLTVL.

The genes are TRBV7-2 and TRBJ2-1; the match to TRBD2 covers 11 bases. J gave up 7 bases and V 4 bases, and 9 bases lay outside the gene matches. The CDR3 is 16 amino acids. Germline lookup yields CDR1 SGHTA and CDR2 FQGNSA. This CDR3 reads CASSYPSGGPGNEQFF. In nucleotides, the CDR3 is TGTGCCAGCAGCTACCCTAGCGGGGGGCCCGGGAATGAGCAGTTCTTC. The complete variable domain, with remaining parts taken from reference TRBV7-2 and TRBJ2-1, reads GAGVSQSPSNKVTEKGKDVELRCDPISGHTALYWYRQSLGQGLEFLIYFQGNSAPDKSGLPSDRFSAERTGGSVSTLTIQRTQQEDSAVYLCASSYPSGGPGNEQFFGPGTRLTVL.

V usage is TRBV21-1 and J usage is TRBJ2-3; the table's D call of TRBD1 was not tested on the DNA. TRBV21-1 is a recognized pseudogene. CDR3 size: 15 residues. Here the CDR3 reads CASSRLQGVADTQYF. CDR3 DNA sequence: TGTGCCAGCAGCAGACTACAGGGGGTGGCAGATACGCAGTATTTT.

V usage is TRBV11-3 and J usage is TRBJ2-3, with D possibly being TRBD2 (6 bases). Trimming removed 1 base from V and 4 bases from J, with 12 bases in between. The CDR3 extends over 15 amino acids. Germline CDR1 and CDR2: SGHNT and YENEEA. The CDR3 DNA sequence: TGTGCCAGCAGCTTAGGGGGCGGGGAAGCAGATACGCAGTATTTT. It encodes CASSLGGGEADTQYF.

This chain links TRBV23-1 with TRBJ2-1; 10 bases map to TRBD2. TRBV23-1 is an open reading frame whose function is uncertain. J gave up 4 bases and V 4 bases, and 7 bases lay outside the gene matches. CDR3 length equals 16 residues. The DNA of the CDR3 is TGCGCCAGCAGTCGCCCTAGCGGGGGCGTGTACAATGAGCAGTTCTTC. Its translation is CASSRPSGGVYNEQFF.

On this clone: Relative to the germline gene, one junction end is altered; a read error may explain this. The chain has TRBV7-7 and TRBJ2-5; possible D gene TRBD2, 6 bases. Germline V CDR1 and CDR2: SSHAT, FNYEAQ (reference sequence). This CDR3 has 15 amino acids. CDR3 bases: TGTGCTAGCAGCCCCCCGGGAGCCCTGGTTGAGACCCAGTACTTC. It is translated as CASSPPGALVETQYF.

V gene TRBV7-9 combines with J gene TRBJ2-1; 8 nucleotides line up with TRBD1. The V segment lost 2 bases and the J segment 5 bases; nucleotides outside the gene matches: 11. Per the germline V gene, CDR1 is SEHNR and CDR2 is FQNEAQ (reference sequence). The CDR3 sequence is 17 residues long. CDR3 coding DNA: TGTGCCAGCAGCTTACGAGTCCCGGACAGGGAAGACAATGAGCAGTTCTTC. It translates to CASSLRVPDREDNEQFF.

V usage is TRBV7-2 and J usage is TRBJ2-1; TRBD2 might be the D (5 bases). With 6 bases removed from V and 5 bases from J, the gap between germline ends came to 14 bases. The V gene's germline CDR1 is SGHTA and CDR2 FQGNSA. The CDR3 extends over 14 amino acids. In DNA, the CDR3 is TGTGCCAGCAGAACCCTAGGGAGCAACAATGAGCAGTTCTTC. Its translation: CASRTLGSNNEQFF.

This clone was seen more than once but under ten times. The chain recombines TRBV5-1 with TRBJ1-4, with unresolved D. Germline V CDR1 and CDR2: SGHRS, YFSETQ. The germline V and J ends were trimmed by 0 bases and 2 bases, with 11 bases remaining between them. The CDR3 spans 16 residues. CDR3 loop: CASSLEVARTNEKLFF. In nucleotides, the CDR3 is TGCGCCAGCAGCTTGGAAGTGGCCAGGACTAATGAAAAACTGTTTTTT.

The chain recombines TRBV3-1 (or the pseudogene TRBV3-2) with TRBJ1-2, with D tentatively TRBD1 (5 bases). The CDR3 consists of 15 residues. Germline values: CDR1 LGHDT, CDR2 YNNKEL (reference sequence). V was shortened by 1 base and J by 5 bases, with 14 bases between the two germline ends. The CDR3 nucleotides are TGTGCCAGCAGCCAAGGGTTACAGGACAAGTATGGCTACACCTTC. It encodes CASSQGLQDKYGYTF.

The V call is TRBV5-1, the J call TRBJ1-2; D gene ambiguous. The germline V and J ends were trimmed by 0 bases and 0 bases, with 15 bases remaining between them. There are 17 residues in the CDR3. The germline V gene encodes CDR1 SGHRS and CDR2 YFSETQ. The CDR3 coding sequence is TGCGCCAGCAGCTTGGGAGGGCAGCTCTACCCTAACTATGGCTACACCTTC. It yields the protein CASSLGGQLYPNYGYTF.

The CDR3 spells CASSLTREETQYF. CDR3 DNA sequence: TGCGCCAGCAGTCTTACTAGAGAGGAGACCCAGTACTTC. The V gene is TRBV4-1, the J gene TRBJ2-5; perhaps TRBD2 as D (5 bases). Per the germline V gene, CDR1 is MGHRA and CDR2 is YSYEKL. The CDR3 is 13 amino acids. Deletions cut 6 bases from V and 5 bases from J, with 13 bases between.

V is TRBV10-3 and J is TRBJ1-3; 7 bases fit TRBD1. The V gene end was trimmed by 6 bases and the J gene end by 7 bases; junction bases not matched to a gene: 12. CDR1 and CDR2 from the germline V gene are ENHRY and SYGVKD. The CDR3 consists of 15 residues. CDR3 sequence reads: CAISTTGRGENTIYF. Here the CDR3 DNA reads TGTGCCATCAGCACGACAGGGCGCGGCGAGAACACCATATATTTT.

The chain carries TRBV6-2 or TRBV6-3 and TRBJ2-7; D is unclear. Germline CDR1 reads MNHEY; CDR2 reads SVGEGT. This CDR3 is 14 amino acids long. V lost 0 bases and J 2 bases, leaving 8 bases between the germline ends. The CDR3 bases are TGTGCCAGCAGTTACTCTTCATGGCCCTACGAGCAGTACTTC. Its protein is CASSYSSWPYEQYF.

This chain joins TRBV9 and TRBJ2-1, with a tentative D call TRBD1 (5 bases). Trimming took off 3 bases at V and 0 bases at J, with 13 bases between the two ends. In germline, CDR1 is SGDLS, CDR2 YYNGEE. The CDR3 is made up of 16 amino acids. CDR3 sequence (DNA): TGTGCCAGCAGCGCACAGGACCTTAGCTCCTACAATGAGCAGTTCTTC. It yields the protein CASSAQDLSSYNEQFF. The full variable domain, rest sourced from reference TRBV9 and TRBJ2-1, is DSGVTQTPKHLITATGQRVTLRCSPRSGDLSVYWYQQSLDQGLQFLIQYYNGEERAKGNILERFSAQQFPDLHSELNLSSLELGDSALYFCASSAQDLSSYNEQFFGPGTRLTVL.

The rearrangement joins TRBV6-5 to TRBJ2-3, with a tentative D call TRBD1 (6 bases). V lost 0 bases to trimming and J lost 2 bases, with 12 bases between them. The CDR3 contains 16 residues. CDR1 is MNHEY and CDR2 is SVGAGI in the germline V gene. For the CDR3, the DNA is TGTGCCAGCAGTTACTCGACCCAGGGGCCCACAGATACGCAGTATTTT. This sequence encodes CASSYSTQGPTDTQYF.

The chain has TRBV6-2 or TRBV6-3 and TRBJ1-2; D is undetermined. Trimming shortened V by 0 bases and J by 1 base, and 15 bases separated the two germline ends. Per germline, CDR1 MNHEY and CDR2 SVGEGT. This CDR3 is 17 amino acids long. The CDR3 DNA reads as TGTGCCAGCAGTTACTCGACCGAATACAGCTTTAACTATGGCTACACCTTC. As protein: CASSYSTEYSFNYGYTF.

The chain has TRBV24-1 and TRBJ2-3; D is possibly TRBD1 (6 bases). The V gene's germline CDR1 is KGHDR and CDR2 SFDVKD. V gave up 10 bases and J gave up 6 bases, with 16 bases separating them. The CDR3 totals 13 residues. This CDR3 is CATSAQGRDTQYF. CDR3 DNA: TGTGCCACGTCCGCTCAGGGGCGGGATACGCAGTATTTT.

The rearrangement links TRBV19 to TRBJ2-5; no clear D. Trimming shortened V by 4 bases and J by 5 bases, and 5 bases separated the two germline ends. The CDR3 has 11 residues. Germline CDR1 is LNHDA and CDR2 is SQIVND (reference sequence). The CDR3 is CASSSSETQYF. For the CDR3, the DNA is TGTGCCAGTAGTAGTTCTGAGACCCAGTACTTC. Together with reference TRBV19 and TRBJ2-5, the CDR3 gives the full variable domain: DGGITQSPKYLFRKEGQNVTLSCEQNLNHDAMYWYRQDPGQGLRLIYYSQIVNDFQKGDIAEGYSVSREKKESFPLTVTSAQKNPTAFYLCASSSSETQYFGPGTRLLVL.

V usage is TRBV5-1 and J usage is TRBJ1-4, with TRBD1 matching 10 bases. Germline V gene sequence: CDR1 SGHRS, CDR2 YFSETQ. Trimming cost V 4 bases and J 3 bases; bases outside gene matches: 9. The CDR3 is 17 residues long. CDR3: CASSDMTGGGSNEKLFF. Written as DNA, the CDR3 is TGCGCCAGCAGCGATATGACAGGGGGCGGGTCTAATGAAAAACTGTTTTTT.

The genes are TRBV19 and TRBJ2-2; 9 nucleotides align to TRBD1. The trim removed 5 bases at V and 5 bases at J, leaving 12 bases unmatched. In germline, CDR1 is LNHDA, CDR2 SQIVND (reference sequence). The CDR3 consists of 17 residues. DNA of the CDR3: TGTGCCAGTAGTTCGAACCGGGACAGGGTTCTTACCGGGGAGCTGTTTTTT. Residues: CASSSNRDRVLTGELFF.

With respect to this clone: In the same sample, other DNA sequences code for this CDR3. The chain links TRBV3-1 (or the pseudogene TRBV3-2) to TRBJ1-1; a possible D gene is TRBD1 (5 bases). Germline V gene lookup returns CDR1 LGHDT and CDR2 YNNKEL (reference sequence). The CDR3 covers 11 residues. Trimming took 6 bases from V and 4 from J, leaving 6 bases between them. Here the CDR3 reads CASRGGTEAFF. DNA for the CDR3: TGTGCCAGCAGGGGGGGCACTGAAGCTTTCTTT.

CDR3 in DNA: TGCGCCAGCACCGACAGGGTGGGAGCTTTCTTT. It codes for CASTDRVGAFF. V and J are TRBV10-2 and TRBJ1-1; TRBD1 agrees at 7 bases. Germline V gives CDR1 WSHSY, CDR2 SAAADI. Trimming cost V 7 bases and J 10 bases; bases outside gene matches: 6. This CDR3 contains 11 residues.

The chain employs TRBV7-8 and TRBJ1-2; 8 bases are a match to TRBD1. CDR1 is SGHVS and CDR2 is FQNEAQ in the germline V gene. The CDR3 length is 18 residues. Trimming cost V 4 bases and J 6 bases; bases outside gene matches: 19. CDR3 sequence (DNA): TGTGCCAGCAGCTATATCTACATGGTCACAGGGGGGAAAGATGGCTACACCTTC. This encodes CASSYIYMVTGGKDGYTF.

As to this clone: Relative to the germline gene, one junction end is altered; a read error may explain this. The rearrangement links TRBV29-1 to TRBJ2-7, with 13 bases aligning to TRBD2. Germline CDR1 and CDR2: SQVTM and ANQGSEA. The CDR3 consists of 12 residues. CDR3: CSVEVGTSGINF. The CDR3 nucleotides are TGCAGCGTTGAAGTTGGGACTAGCGGGATAAACTTC.